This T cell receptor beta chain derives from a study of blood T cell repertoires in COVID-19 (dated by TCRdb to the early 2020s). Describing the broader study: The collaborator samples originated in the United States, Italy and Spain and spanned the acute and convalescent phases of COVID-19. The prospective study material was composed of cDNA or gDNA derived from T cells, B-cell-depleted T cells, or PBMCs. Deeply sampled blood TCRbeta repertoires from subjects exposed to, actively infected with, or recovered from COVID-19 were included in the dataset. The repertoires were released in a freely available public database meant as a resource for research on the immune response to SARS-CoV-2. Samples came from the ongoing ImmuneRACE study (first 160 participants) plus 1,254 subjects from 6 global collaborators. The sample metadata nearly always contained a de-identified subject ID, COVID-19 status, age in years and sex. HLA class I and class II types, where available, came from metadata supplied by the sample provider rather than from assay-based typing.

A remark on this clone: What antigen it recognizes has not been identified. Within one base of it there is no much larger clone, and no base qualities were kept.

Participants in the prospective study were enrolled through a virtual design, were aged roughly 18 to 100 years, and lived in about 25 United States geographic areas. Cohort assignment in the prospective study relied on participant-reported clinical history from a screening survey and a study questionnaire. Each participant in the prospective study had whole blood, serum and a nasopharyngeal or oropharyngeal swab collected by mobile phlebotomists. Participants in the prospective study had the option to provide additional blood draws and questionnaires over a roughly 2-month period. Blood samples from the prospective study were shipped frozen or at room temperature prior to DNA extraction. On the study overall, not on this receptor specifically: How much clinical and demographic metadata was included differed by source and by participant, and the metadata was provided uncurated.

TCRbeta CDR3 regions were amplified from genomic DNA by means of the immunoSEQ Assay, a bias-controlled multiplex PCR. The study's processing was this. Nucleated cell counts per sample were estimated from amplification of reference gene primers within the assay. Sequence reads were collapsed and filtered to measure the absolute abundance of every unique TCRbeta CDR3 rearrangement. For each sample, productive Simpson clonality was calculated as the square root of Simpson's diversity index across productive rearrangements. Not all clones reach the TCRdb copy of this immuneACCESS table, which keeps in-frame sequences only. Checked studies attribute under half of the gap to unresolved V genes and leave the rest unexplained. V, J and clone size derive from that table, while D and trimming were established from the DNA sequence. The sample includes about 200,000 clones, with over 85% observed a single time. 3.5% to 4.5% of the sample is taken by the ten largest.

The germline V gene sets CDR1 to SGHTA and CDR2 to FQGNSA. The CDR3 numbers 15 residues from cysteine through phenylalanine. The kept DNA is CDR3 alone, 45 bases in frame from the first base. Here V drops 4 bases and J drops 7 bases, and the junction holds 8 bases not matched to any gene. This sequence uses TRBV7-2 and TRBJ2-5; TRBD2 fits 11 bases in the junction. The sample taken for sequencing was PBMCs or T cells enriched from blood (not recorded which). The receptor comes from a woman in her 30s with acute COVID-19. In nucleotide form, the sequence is TGTGCCAGCAGCTCCGGTAGCGGGGGGGGTTGGACCCAGTACTTC. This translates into CASSSGSGGGWTQYF.